The 24 T cell receptor beta chains below all came from one sample that was sequenced in a study of cytomegalovirus exposure and HLA in healthy donors. Amplification used 60 Vbeta primers and 13 Jbeta primers. TCRdb's copy holds only in-frame clones and misses some; the assay was immunoSEQ multiplex PCR. The repertoire includes about 120,000 clones, over 65% of them detected once, and less than 4% sits in the top ten. Sequenced: PBMCs. Receptors were obtained from a woman aged 25 to 39 in good health and CMV-seropositive.

The chain couples TRBV15 to TRBJ1-4; TRBD1 matches at 8 bases. The CDR3 is 17 residues long. Germline values: CDR1 LNHNV, CDR2 YYDKDF (reference sequence). V lost 5 bases and J lost 4; bases outside the gene matches: 12. The CDR3 nucleotides are TGTGCCACCAGCCCCGTGGGACAGGAAGTTTTTAATGAAAAACTGTTTTTT. Its protein product is CATSPVGQEVFNEKLFF.

The chain combines TRBV9 with TRBJ2-7, with 7 positions matching TRBD1. Germline V gene data show CDR1 as SGDLS and CDR2 as YYNGEE. The CDR3 length is 12 residues. V lost 3 bases to trimming and J lost 4 bases; unmatched junction nucleotides: 1. The CDR3 is CASSGTGYEQYF. In DNA, the CDR3 is TGTGCCAGCAGCGGGACAGGATACGAGCAGTACTTC.

In its sample, this clone was seen once. The chain uses TRBV4-1 and TRBJ2-3; no firm D call. The CDR3 is made up of 13 amino acids. Trimming took 4 bases from V and 4 from J, leaving 9 bases between them. Germline V gene data show CDR1 as MGHRA and CDR2 as YSYEKL. The CDR3 here is CASSPTEPDTQYF. The CDR3 DNA sequence: TGCGCCAGCAGCCCCACAGAACCAGATACGCAGTATTTT.

The chain couples TRBV10-3 to TRBJ2-3; D not resolved. The CDR3 has 11 residues. The V end was cut by 8 bases, the J end by 1 base, with 4 bases between. Germline CDR1 and CDR2: ENHRY and SYGVKD. CDR3 loop: CAIGRTDTQYF. CDR3 nucleotides: TGTGCCATCGGCCGCACAGATACGCAGTATTTT.

CDR3 sequence (DNA): TGCAGCGTTTACAGATCCTACGAGCAGTACTTC. Translation: CSVYRSYEQYF. This chain links TRBV29-1 with TRBJ2-7, with D uncertain. The CDR3 is 11 amino acids. Germline V gene sequence: CDR1 SQVTM, CDR2 ANQGSEA. Trimming pared 5 bases from V and 1 base from J, leaving 6 bases between.

This clone showed up just once. The V call is TRBV18, the J call TRBJ1-2; D unresolved. This CDR3 is built from 14 residues. Looked up from germline, CDR1 is KGHSH and CDR2 is LQKENI. V dropped 3 bases and J dropped 5 bases, with 13 bases sitting between them. The CDR3 coding sequence is TGTGCCAGCTCACCTTCGGCGGGCGGGTATGGCTACACCTTC. It translates to CASSPSAGGYGYTF.

The chain couples TRBV5-1 to TRBJ2-1; 8 bases map to TRBD1. Unmatched junction bases numbered 9, after V lost 4 bases and J lost 6 bases. This CDR3 region has 15 residues. Germline V gene data show CDR1 as SGHRS and CDR2 as YFSETQ. The CDR3 sequence: CASSGQGAAINEQFF. The DNA for the CDR3 is TGCGCCAGCAGCGGGCAGGGGGCGGCTATCAATGAGCAGTTCTTC. The full variable domain, in which reference TRBV5-1 and TRBJ2-1 provide the parts outside the CDR3, is KAGVTQTPRYLIKTRGQQVTLSCSPISGHRSVSWYQQTPGQGLQFLFEYFSETQRNKGNFPGRFSGRQFSNSRSEMNVSTLELGDSALYLCASSGQGAAINEQFFGPGTRLTVL.

This clone was counted between two and nine times. The chain combines TRBV7-2 with TRBJ2-3, with 13 bases matching TRBD2. The J segment lost 3 bases and the V segment lost 3 bases, leaving 3 bases of the junction unmatched. Germline CDR1 is SGHTA and CDR2 is FQGNSA. The CDR3 extends over 16 amino acids. CDR3 in amino acids: CASSFTSGGGTDTQYF. The CDR3 DNA is TGTGCCAGCAGCTTTACTAGCGGGGGGGGTACAGATACGCAGTATTTT.

This clone was recorded once. The chain joins TRBV28 to TRBJ2-4; no firm D call. Germline CDR1 is MDHEN and CDR2 is SYDVKM. V was cut by 4 bases and J by 0 bases, with 10 bases left in between. CDR3 length equals 15 residues. The CDR3 sequence: CASSYRVGAKNIQYF. The CDR3 DNA follows: TGTGCCAGCAGTTACCGGGTCGGAGCCAAAAACATTCAGTACTTC.

This clone was recorded only once. This chain uses TRBV7-9 with TRBJ1-2; D unresolved. The V and J ends lost 1 base and 2 bases respectively, with 5 bases between them. CDR1 and CDR2 from the germline V gene are SEHNR and FQNEAQ (reference sequence). The CDR3 covers 13 residues. The CDR3 reads CASSLVGNYGYTF. The CDR3 DNA sequence: TGTGCCAGCAGCTTAGTGGGCAACTATGGCTACACCTTC.

The rearrangement links TRBV12-1 to TRBJ1-2. TRBV12-1 is a pseudogene locus. The CDR3 has 10 amino acids. Here the CDR3 reads CASALRGYTF. CDR3 nucleotide sequence: TGTGCCAGCGCCCTGCGGGGCTACACCTTC.

This clone came up a few times. DNA for the CDR3: TGTGCCAGCAGTTTAAGAGCGGGAGCACCTTACGAGCAGTACTTC. Its translation: CASSLRAGAPYEQYF. The V gene is TRBV27, the J gene TRBJ2-7; 8 positions match TRBD2. Trimming at V came to 2 bases and at J to 4 bases, leaving 7 bases not matched to a gene. CDR1 and CDR2 (germline): MNHEY, SMNVEV (reference sequence). The length of the CDR3 is 15 residues.

The V call is TRBV6-5, the J call TRBJ1-2; TRBD1 agrees at 9 bases. The CDR3 consists of 13 residues. Germline V gene sequence: CDR1 MNHEY, CDR2 SVGAGI. After removal of 6 bases from V and 5 bases from J, the junction contained 4 bases not matched to a gene. This CDR3 reads CASSQDRGYGYTF. For the CDR3, the DNA is TGTGCCAGCAGCCAGGACAGGGGTTATGGCTACACCTTC.

This chain joins TRBV25-1 and TRBJ1-2; TRBD1 agrees at 8 bases. This CDR3 has 12 residues. Germline V gene sequence: CDR1 MGHDK, CDR2 SYGVNS. The V segment lost 3 bases and the J segment 8 bases; nucleotides outside the gene matches: 2. DNA for the CDR3: TGTGCCAGCAGTGAGGCAGGGGGCGGCTACACCTTC. It translates to CASSEAGGGYTF.

This rearrangement joins TRBV27 to TRBJ2-5; 7 bases align to TRBD2. With V trimmed by 1 base and J by 4 bases, 9 bases remained unmatched. CDR1 MNHEY and CDR2 SMNVEV come from the germline V gene (reference sequence). The CDR3 is 16 amino acids. The CDR3: CASSLWGRGGGETQYF. CDR3 DNA: TGTGCCAGCAGTTTATGGGGACGCGGGGGAGGAGAGACCCAGTACTTC.

The chain recombines TRBV5-1 with TRBJ2-7, with a possible D match to TRBD1 (6 bases). The germline V gene encodes CDR1 SGHRS and CDR2 YFSETQ. V shed 4 bases and J shed 5 bases, with 16 bases lying between them. The CDR3 totals 14 residues. CDR3 loop: CASSLRGSGNEQYF. The DNA for the CDR3 is TGCGCCAGCAGCCTGAGGGGGTCAGGAAACGAGCAGTACTTC.

V usage is TRBV23-1 and J usage is TRBJ2-2; D perhaps matches TRBD1 (6 bases). TRBV23-1 is given ORF status, its function remaining uncertain. V gave up 7 bases and J gave up 0 bases, with 18 bases separating them. The CDR3 extends over 17 amino acids. The CDR3 is CASKIPQGSANTGELFF. The CDR3 DNA follows: TGCGCCAGCAAGATCCCGCAGGGGTCGGCGAACACCGGGGAGCTGTTTTTT.

This clone was recorded once. The chain links TRBV5-1 to TRBJ2-7; 7 positions match TRBD1. With 0 bases clipped from V and 7 bases from J, the junction kept 10 bases outside the gene matches. Germline-derived CDR1 and CDR2 are SGHRS and YFSETQ. This CDR3 has 15 residues. As DNA, the CDR3 is TGCGCCAGCAGCTTGGAAGGGCAGGGGGTGGGAGAGCAGTACTTC. Encoded protein: CASSLEGQGVGEQYF.

This clone was picked up a small number of times. The genes are TRBV5-1 and TRBJ2-4; TRBD1 might be the D (5 bases). Germline loops: CDR1 SGHRS, CDR2 YFSETQ. Trimming shortened V by 0 bases and J by 0 bases, and 10 bases separated the two germline ends. The CDR3 is 16 amino acids. CDR3 sequence: CASSLAARGAKNIQYF. In DNA, the CDR3 is TGCGCCAGCAGCTTGGCAGCAAGGGGAGCCAAAAACATTCAGTACTTC.

V usage is TRBV2 and J usage is TRBJ2-7; 11 positions agree with TRBD1. The germline V gene has CDR1 SNHLY and CDR2 FYNNEI. Trimming at V came to 6 bases and at J to 3 bases, leaving 7 bases not matched to a gene. The CDR3 spans 15 residues. The CDR3 spells CASRDPGQGDYEQYF. CDR3 nucleotide sequence: TGTGCCAGCAGGGACCCGGGACAGGGGGACTACGAGCAGTACTTC.

This clone appeared once. The V call is TRBV13, the J call TRBJ1-1; D uncertain. V lost 5 bases and J lost 5, with 12 bases in between. The CDR3 is made up of 13 amino acids. CDR1 and CDR2 (germline): PRHDT, FYEKMQ (reference sequence). CDR3 coding DNA: TGTGCCAGCAGCCTCGAGAGTTGGACTGAAGCTTTCTTT. Translated: CASSLESWTEAFF.

This chain connects TRBV4-2 to TRBJ2-7; TRBD1 agrees at 8 bases. After removal of 4 bases from V and 0 bases from J, the junction contained 5 bases not matched to a gene. This CDR3 spans 15 amino acids. Germline loops: CDR1 LGHNA, CDR2 YNFKEQ. This CDR3 is CASSREGTGSYEQYF. CDR3 nucleotides: TGTGCCAGCAGCCGAGAGGGGACAGGCTCCTACGAGCAGTACTTC.

This chain links TRBV29-1 with TRBJ1-1; TRBD1 might be the D (5 bases). Germline V gene lookup returns CDR1 SQVTM and CDR2 ANQGSEA. With 4 bases removed from V and 4 bases from J, the gap between germline ends came to 13 bases. This CDR3 is built from 13 residues. CDR3 protein: CSVGGREGTEAFF. CDR3 coding DNA: TGCAGCGTTGGTGGCAGGGAGGGCACTGAAGCTTTCTTT.

The CDR3 protein is CASSLWPGSGNSPLHF. The CDR3 DNA reads as TGCGCCAGCAGCTTGTGGCCGGGTTCGGGTAATTCACCCCTCCACTTT. V gene TRBV5-1 combines with J gene TRBJ1-6; D not certain. Germline loops: CDR1 SGHRS, CDR2 YFSETQ. Trimming stripped 1 base from V and 6 bases from J, with 14 bases between. The CDR3 spans 16 residues.